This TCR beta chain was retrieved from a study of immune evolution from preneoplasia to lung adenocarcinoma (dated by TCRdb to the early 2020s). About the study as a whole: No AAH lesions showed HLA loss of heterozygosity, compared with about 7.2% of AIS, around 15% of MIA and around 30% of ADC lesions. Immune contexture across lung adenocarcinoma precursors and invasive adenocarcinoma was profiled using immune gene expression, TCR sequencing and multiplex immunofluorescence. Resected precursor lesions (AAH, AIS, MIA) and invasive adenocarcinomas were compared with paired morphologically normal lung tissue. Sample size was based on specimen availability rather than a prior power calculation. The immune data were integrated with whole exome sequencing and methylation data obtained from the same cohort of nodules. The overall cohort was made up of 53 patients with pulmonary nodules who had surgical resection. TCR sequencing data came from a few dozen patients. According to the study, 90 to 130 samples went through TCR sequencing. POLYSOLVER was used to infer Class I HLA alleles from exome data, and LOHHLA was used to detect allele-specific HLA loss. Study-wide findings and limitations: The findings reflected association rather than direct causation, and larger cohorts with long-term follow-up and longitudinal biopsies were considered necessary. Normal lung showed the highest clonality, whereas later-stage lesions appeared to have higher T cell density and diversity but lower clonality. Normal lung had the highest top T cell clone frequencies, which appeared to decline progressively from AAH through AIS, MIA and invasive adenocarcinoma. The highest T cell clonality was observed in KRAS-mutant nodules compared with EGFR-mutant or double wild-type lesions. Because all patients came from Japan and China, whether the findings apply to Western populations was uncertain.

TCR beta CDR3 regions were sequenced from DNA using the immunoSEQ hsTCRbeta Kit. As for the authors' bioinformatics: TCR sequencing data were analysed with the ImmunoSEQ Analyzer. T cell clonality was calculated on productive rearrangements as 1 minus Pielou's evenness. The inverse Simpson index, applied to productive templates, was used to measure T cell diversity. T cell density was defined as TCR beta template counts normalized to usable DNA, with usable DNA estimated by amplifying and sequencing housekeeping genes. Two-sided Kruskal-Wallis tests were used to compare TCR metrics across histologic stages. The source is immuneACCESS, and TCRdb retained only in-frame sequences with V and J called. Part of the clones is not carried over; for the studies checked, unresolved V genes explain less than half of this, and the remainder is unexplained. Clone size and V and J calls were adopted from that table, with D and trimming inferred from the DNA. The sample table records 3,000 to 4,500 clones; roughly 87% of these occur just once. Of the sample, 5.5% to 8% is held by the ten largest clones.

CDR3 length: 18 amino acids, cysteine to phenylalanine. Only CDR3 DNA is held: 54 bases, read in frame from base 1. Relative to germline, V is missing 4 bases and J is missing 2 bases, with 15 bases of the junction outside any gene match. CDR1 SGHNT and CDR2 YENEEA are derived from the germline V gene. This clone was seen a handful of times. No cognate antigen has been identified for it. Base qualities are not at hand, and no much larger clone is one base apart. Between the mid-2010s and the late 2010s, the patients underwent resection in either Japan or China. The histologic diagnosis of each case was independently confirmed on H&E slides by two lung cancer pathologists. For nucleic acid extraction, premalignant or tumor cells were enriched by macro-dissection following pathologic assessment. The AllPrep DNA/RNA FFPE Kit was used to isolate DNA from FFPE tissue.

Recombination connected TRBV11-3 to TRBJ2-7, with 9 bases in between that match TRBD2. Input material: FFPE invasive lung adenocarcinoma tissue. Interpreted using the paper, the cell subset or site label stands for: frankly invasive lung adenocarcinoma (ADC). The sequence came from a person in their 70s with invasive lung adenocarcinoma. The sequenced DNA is TGTGCCAGCAGCTCCCCCTCTCGTGGTGGCGGGAGGGCCTACGAGCAGTACTTC. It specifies CASSSPSRGGGRAYEQYF.